The present entry profiles one TCR beta chain with its context. The data were taken from a study of T cell changes during pregnancy in multiple sclerosis. Germline V gene lookup returns CDR1 SGHTA and CDR2 FQGNSA. This CDR3 is built from 15 residues. Trimming removed 4 bases from V and 5 bases from J; junction bases left unmatched: 10. The assay was immunoSEQ multiplex PCR, and TCRdb's table has in-frame clones only and misses some. The data show some 80,000 clones, 80% to 90% seen once. The chain uses TRBV7-2 and TRBJ2-5; TRBD2 agrees at 7 bases. The TCR originated in a female donor in good health, enrolled as a control in a pregnancy study. The sequencing used peripheral blood, collected in the first trimester of pregnancy. CDR3 in amino acids: CASSSVAGSGETQYF. CDR3 sequence (DNA): TGTGCCAGCAGCTCAGTAGCGGGTTCGGGGGAGACCCAGTACTTC.